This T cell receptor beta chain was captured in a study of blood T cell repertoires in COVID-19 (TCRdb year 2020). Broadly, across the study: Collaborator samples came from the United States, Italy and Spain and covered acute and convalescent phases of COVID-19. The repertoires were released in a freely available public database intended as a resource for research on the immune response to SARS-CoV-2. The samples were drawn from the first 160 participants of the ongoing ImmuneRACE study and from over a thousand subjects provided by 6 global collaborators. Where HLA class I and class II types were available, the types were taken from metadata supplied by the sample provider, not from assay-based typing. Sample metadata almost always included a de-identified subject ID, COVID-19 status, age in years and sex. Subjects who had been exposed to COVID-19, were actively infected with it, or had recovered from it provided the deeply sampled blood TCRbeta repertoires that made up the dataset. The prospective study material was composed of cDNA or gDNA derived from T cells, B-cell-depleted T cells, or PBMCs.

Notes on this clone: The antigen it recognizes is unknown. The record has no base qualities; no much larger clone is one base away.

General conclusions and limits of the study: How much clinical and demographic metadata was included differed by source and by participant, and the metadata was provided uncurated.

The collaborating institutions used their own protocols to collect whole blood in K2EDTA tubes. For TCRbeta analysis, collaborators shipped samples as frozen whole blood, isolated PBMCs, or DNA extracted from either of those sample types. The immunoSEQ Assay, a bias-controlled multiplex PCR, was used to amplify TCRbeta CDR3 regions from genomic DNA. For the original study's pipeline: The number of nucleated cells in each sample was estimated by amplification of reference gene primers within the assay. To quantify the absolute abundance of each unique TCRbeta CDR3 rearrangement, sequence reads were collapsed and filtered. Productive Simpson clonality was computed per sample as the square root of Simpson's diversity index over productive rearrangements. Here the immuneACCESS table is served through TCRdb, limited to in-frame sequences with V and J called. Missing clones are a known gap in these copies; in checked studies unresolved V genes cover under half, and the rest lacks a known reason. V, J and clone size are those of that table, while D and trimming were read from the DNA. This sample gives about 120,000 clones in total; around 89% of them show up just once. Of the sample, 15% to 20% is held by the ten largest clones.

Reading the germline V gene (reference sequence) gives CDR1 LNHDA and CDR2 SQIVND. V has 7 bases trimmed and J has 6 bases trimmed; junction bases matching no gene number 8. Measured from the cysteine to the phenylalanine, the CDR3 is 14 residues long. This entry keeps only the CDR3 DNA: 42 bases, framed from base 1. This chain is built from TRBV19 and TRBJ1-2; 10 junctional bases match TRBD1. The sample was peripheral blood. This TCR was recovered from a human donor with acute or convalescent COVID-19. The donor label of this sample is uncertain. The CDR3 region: CASNRDRGGHGYTF. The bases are TGTGCCAGTAATCGGGACAGGGGAGGGCATGGCTACACCTTC.